The 9 T cell receptor beta chains in this list originate from one sample, sequenced in a study of response to subunit inactivated influenza vaccine. MiXCR was run by TCRdb on the RT-PCR reads, yielding one entry per CDR3 protein. The data contain more than 700,000 distinct CDR3 sequences, over 20% of them singletons. The starting material was PBMCs from blood, obtained 5 days after vaccination. The receptors stem from a man aged 45-60 years who received an inactivated influenza vaccine.

The table lists this clonotype with a few counts. The chain uses TRBV7-2 and TRBJ2-7; 10 bases agree with TRBD1. CDR1 SGHTA and CDR2 FQGNSA come from the germline V gene. V shed 4 bases and J 3 bases; nucleotides not matched to a gene: 6. CDR3 length: 15 amino acids. DNA for the CDR3: TGTGCCAGCAGCTCCACCCGGGACAGGGGCTACGAGCAGTACTTC. This gives the protein CASSSTRDRGYEQYF.

The rearrangement joins TRBV20-1 to TRBJ1-2; a possible D gene is TRBD1 (6 bases). Germline CDR1 reads DFQATT; CDR2 reads SNEGSKA (reference sequence). This CDR3 region has 17 residues. V gave up 3 bases and J gave up 4 bases, with 24 bases separating them. CDR3 loop: CSASGQGKENDIYGYTF. DNA for the CDR3: TGCAGTGCTAGCGGGCAGGGGAAAGAAAATGATATCTATGGCTACACCTTC.

This chain connects TRBV10-1 to TRBJ2-7, with 7 bases aligning to TRBD2. Per the germline V gene, CDR1 is WNHNN and CDR2 is SYGVQD (reference sequence). The CDR3 has 14 residues. V lost 5 bases, J lost 6 bases, and 10 bases stayed unmatched. The DNA of the CDR3 is TGCGCCAGCAGTCGGGCGGGGGTCAGGACCGAGCAGTACTTC. It specifies CASSRAGVRTEQYF.

This clonotype came up a few times. J is TRBJ2-3 and V is TRBV7-9; tentative D call: TRBD2 (5 bases). The ends were cut back, 0 bases at V and 4 bases at J, with 5 bases in the middle. The CDR3 loop spans 13 amino acids. The germline V gene has CDR1 SEHNR and CDR2 FQNEAQ (reference sequence). This CDR3 is CASSLARADTQYF. The CDR3 bases are TGTGCCAGCAGCTTAGCGCGGGCAGATACGCAGTATTTT.

This clonotype appeared a few times. The V and J genes are TRBV5-4 and TRBJ2-2; a possible D gene is TRBD1 (6 bases). The CDR3 covers 15 residues. The V end lost 0 bases, the J end lost 4 bases, and 10 bases lay between the germline ends. The germline V gene has CDR1 SGHNT and CDR2 YYREEE (reference sequence). The CDR3 DNA reads as TGTGCCAGCAGCTTGGGCAGGGGAGTCACCGGGGAGCTGTTTTTT. It specifies CASSLGRGVTGELFF.

This chain uses TRBV27 with TRBJ2-5, with 8 bases fitting TRBD2. The CDR3 totals 16 residues. CDR1 MNHEY and CDR2 SMNVEV come from the germline V gene (reference sequence). V was pared by 3 bases and J by 5 bases, with 11 bases of the junction left unmatched. As DNA, the CDR3 is TGTGCCAGCAGTTTGTACAGCGGGAGTTTCGGGGAGACCCAGTACTTC. Its translation is CASSLYSGSFGETQYF.

The chain has TRBV10-3 and TRBJ2-7; the match to TRBD1 covers 9 bases. V was pared by 2 bases and J by 0 bases, with 5 bases of the junction left unmatched. The CDR3 sequence is 16 residues long. The germline V gene encodes CDR1 ENHRY and CDR2 SYGVKD. DNA of the CDR3: TGTGCCATCAGTGAGGGCCGGACAGGGGCCTCCTACGAGCAGTACTTC. Encoded protein: CAISEGRTGASYEQYF.

This chain links TRBV6-6 with TRBJ1-1; no definite D call. Per germline, CDR1 MNHNY and CDR2 SVGAGI (reference sequence). This CDR3 is 13 amino acids long. Trimming stripped 0 bases from V and 7 bases from J, with 9 bases between. The CDR3 bases are TGTGCCAGCAGTTACTCGAGGGTTCATGAAGCTTTCTTT. It translates to CASSYSRVHEAFF.

This clonotype was found a few times. The chain has TRBV18 and TRBJ2-1; no clear D gene. CDR1 and CDR2 from the germline V gene are KGHSH and LQKENI. V lost 0 bases, J lost 8 bases, and 11 bases lay in between. The CDR3 sequence is 14 residues long. The CDR3 here is CASSPPGLVDEQFF. In DNA, the CDR3 is TGTGCCAGCTCACCACCCGGGCTGGTCGATGAGCAGTTCTTC. Using reference TRBV18 and TRBJ2-1 for the parts outside the CDR3, the full variable domain is NAGVMQNPRHLVRRRGQEARLRCSPMKGHSHVYWYRQLPEEGLKFMVYLQKENIIDESGMPKERFSAEFPKEGPSILRIQQVVRGDSAAYFCASSPPGLVDEQFFGPGTRLTVL.